This is a list of T cell receptor beta chains from one sample in a study of control samples from healthy donors and cancer patients. Sequenced by immunoSEQ multiplex PCR; TCRdb stores in-frame clones only, minus some. The sample includes tens of thousands of clones, around 96% seen only once; the top ten take around 2%. Sequencing was done on a sample of blood. The receptors shown here come from a young woman in good health. The CDR3 runs from the conserved cysteine through the conserved F or W. Fields, in order: CDR3 DNA, CDR3 protein, clone size, V gene, J gene, D gene. D genes are given only for firm matches. Clone sizes are given selectively: once, few, many, or a class where the clone is expanded.

DNA: TGCGCCAGCAGCTTGGACGGGCCCTCCTACAATGAGCAGTTCTTC
CDR3: CASSLDGPSYNEQFF
size: .
V: TRBV5-1
J: TRBJ2-1
D: .

DNA: TGCAGCGTTTTAGGACAGGGGGTTTTGAATGAGCAGTTCTTC
CDR3: CSVLGQGVLNEQFF
size: .
V: TRBV29-1
J: TRBJ2-1
D: TRBD1

DNA: TGCGCCAGCAGCCTGGGGACTAGCGGGGTCCACAATGAGCAGTTCTTC
CDR3: CASSLGTSGVHNEQFF
size: .
V: TRBV5-1
J: TRBJ2-1
D: TRBD2

DNA: TGTGCCAGCAGCCAACACTCGGTCAGACAAGAGACCCAGTACTTC
CDR3: CASSQHSVRQETQYF
size: .
V: TRBV3-1/TRBV3-2
J: TRBJ2-5
D: .

DNA: TGTGCCAGCAGTTTATCGTATTCGAGCAATCAGCCCCAGCATTTT
CDR3: CASSLSYSSNQPQHF
size: .
V: TRBV27
J: TRBJ1-5
D: .

DNA: TGTGCCAGCTGCCACTCGACGGGTGAAAAACTGTTTTTT
CDR3: CASCHSTGEKLFF
size: .
V: TRBV12-3/TRBV12-4
J: TRBJ1-4
D: .

DNA: TGCGCCAGCACCCAAGCCCATCTAGCGGGAGAGACAGATACGCAGTATTTT
CDR3: CASTQAHLAGETDTQYF
size: .
V: TRBV5-1
J: TRBJ2-3
D: TRBD2

DNA: TGTGCCAGCAGCCAAGGTGGTGGGGTCGGAAACACCATATATTTT
CDR3: CASSQGGGVGNTIYF
size: .
V: TRBV3-1/TRBV3-2
J: TRBJ1-3
D: .

DNA: TGCGCCAGCAGCCGTACCGGGACAGAATCTTCCTACGAGCAGTACTTC
CDR3: CASSRTGTESSYEQYF
size: .
V: TRBV4-1
J: TRBJ2-7
D: TRBD1

DNA: TGCAGCGTTGAAGATCCCCGCGGGACTAGCGGTTTCAGCTCCTACAATGAGCAGTTCTTC
CDR3: CSVEDPRGTSGFSSYNEQFF
size: .
V: TRBV29-1
J: TRBJ2-1
D: TRBD2

DNA: TGTGCCAGCAGTTCCCGGGCGGCACCCCTCCACTTT
CDR3: CASSSRAAPLHF
size: .
V: TRBV28
J: TRBJ1-6
D: .

DNA: TGCGCCAGCAGAAAGGGACAGGGGGAAGCTTTCTTT
CDR3: CASRKGQGEAFF
size: .
V: TRBV5-1
J: TRBJ1-1
D: TRBD1

DNA: TGTGCCAGCAGCTTGGGGGGTGCAGAGGCCTACGAGCAGTACTTC
CDR3: CASSLGGAEAYEQYF
size: .
V: TRBV5-5
J: TRBJ2-7
D: .

DNA: TGTGCCAGTAGTATATGGGGACTAGACACTGAAGCTTTCTTT
CDR3: CASSIWGLDTEAFF
size: few
V: TRBV19
J: TRBJ1-1
D: .

DNA: TGTGCCAGAAGCGTGGGACAGGGAGACTATGGCTACACCTTC
CDR3: CARSVGQGDYGYTF
size: .
V: TRBV5-3
J: TRBJ1-2
D: TRBD1

DNA: TGTGCCAGCAGCCCCGCACGGAGTTCACCCCTCCACTTT
CDR3: CASSPARSSPLHF
size: few
V: TRBV28
J: TRBJ1-6
D: .

DNA: TGCGCCAGCAGCCAAGTCGCCGACAGCGTCTACGAGCAGTACTTC
CDR3: CASSQVADSVYEQYF
size: .
V: TRBV4-1
J: TRBJ2-7
D: .

DNA: TGTGCCAGCAGTATCAGCCGAACCTCCTACGAGCAGTACTTC
CDR3: CASSISRTSYEQYF
size: .
V: TRBV6-5
J: TRBJ2-7
D: .

DNA: TGTGCCAGCAGTAAACCTGGAGGCACAGATACGCAGTATTTT
CDR3: CASSKPGGTDTQYF
size: .
V: TRBV28
J: TRBJ2-3
D: .

DNA: TGTGCCAGCAGCCGCGCCGGTAGGGACGAGCAGTACTTC
CDR3: CASSRAGRDEQYF
size: .
V: TRBV14
J: TRBJ2-7
D: .

DNA: TGTGCCAGCAGCAAGATCAATGAGCAGTTCTTC
CDR3: CASSKINEQFF
size: .
V: TRBV7-9
J: TRBJ2-1
D: .

DNA: TGTGCCTGGAGGGGGGGTTCCCATCCTTTTGAGCAGTTCTTC
CDR3: CAWRGGSHPFEQFF
size: .
V: TRBV30
J: TRBJ2-1
D: .

DNA: TGCGCCTGGCGCGACGGGGGACTAGCGGGGGGTATTTTCACCGGGGAGCTGTTTTTT
CDR3: CAWRDGGLAGGIFTGELFF
size: .
V: TRBV30
J: TRBJ2-2
D: TRBD2

DNA: TGTGCCAGCAGCCGAACGAGAAAGGGACAGGTTAACAATGAGCAGTTCTTC
CDR3: CASSRTRKGQVNNEQFF
size: once
V: TRBV7-3
J: TRBJ2-1
D: TRBD1

DNA: TGTGCCACCAGCAGAGTTAATAGCGGAAAAGAGACCCAGTACTTC
CDR3: CATSRVNSGKETQYF
size: .
V: TRBV15
J: TRBJ2-5
D: .

DNA: TGTGCCAGCAGTACGGGAGGGCCAATGGACGCCGGGGAGCTGTTTTTT
CDR3: CASSTGGPMDAGELFF
size: .
V: TRBV7-9
J: TRBJ2-2
D: TRBD2

DNA: TGCGCCAGCAGTTGGACTAGCGGGAACAATGAGCAGTTCTTC
CDR3: CASSWTSGNNEQFF
size: .
V: TRBV5-1
J: TRBJ2-1
D: TRBD2

DNA: TGCGCCAGCAGCTTGGGAGAGCGGGGCACAGATACGCAGTATTTT
CDR3: CASSLGERGTDTQYF
size: once
V: TRBV5-1
J: TRBJ2-3
D: .

DNA: TGTGCCAGCGCCTCGGGACTAGCGGGAGTCAATGAGCAGTTCTTC
CDR3: CASASGLAGVNEQFF
size: .
V: TRBV7-2
J: TRBJ2-1
D: TRBD2

DNA: TGTGCCAGCAGTGTACAGGGGAGTCAGCCCCAGCATTTT
CDR3: CASSVQGSQPQHF
size: .
V: TRBV2
J: TRBJ1-5
D: TRBD1

DNA: TGTGCCAGCTTCACCGATCAGGGGGCAAAGGACACTGAAGCTTTCTTT
CDR3: CASFTDQGAKDTEAFF
size: .
V: TRBV18
J: TRBJ1-1
D: TRBD1

DNA: TGTGCCAGTAGTGCCCTCCCGGGGGGCTGGGCCAACGTCCTGACTTTC
CDR3: CASSALPGGWANVLTF
size: .
V: TRBV19
J: TRBJ2-6
D: .

DNA: TGTGCCAGCAGCTTGGGAGGAAAGAACACCGGGGAGCTGTTTTTT
CDR3: CASSLGGKNTGELFF
size: .
V: TRBV7-3
J: TRBJ2-2
D: .

DNA: TGTGCCAGTAGTATAGGTCAGGTGGCCTACTCCTACAATGAGCAGTTCTTC
CDR3: CASSIGQVAYSYNEQFF
size: once
V: TRBV19
J: TRBJ2-1
D: .

DNA: TGTGCCAGCAGCCAACTCGAACCGCACTATGGCTACACCTTC
CDR3: CASSQLEPHYGYTF
size: .
V: TRBV3-1/TRBV3-2
J: TRBJ1-2
D: .

DNA: TGTGCCAGCAGCAAAGGGACTAGCGGGAGCACAGATACGCAGTATTTT
CDR3: CASSKGTSGSTDTQYF
size: .
V: TRBV21-1
J: TRBJ2-3
D: .

DNA: TGTGCCACCAGTGATTCTAGACAGGGGGCGAACACTGAAGCTTTCTTT
CDR3: CATSDSRQGANTEAFF
size: .
V: TRBV24-1
J: TRBJ1-1
D: TRBD1

DNA: TGCAGCGTTAGGTCAGGGACTATCACTGAAGCTTTCTTT
CDR3: CSVRSGTITEAFF
size: .
V: TRBV29-1
J: TRBJ1-1
D: .

DNA: TGCGCCAGCAGTGAGTCGAGCGGGACTATCTACAATGAGCAGTTCTTC
CDR3: CASSESSGTIYNEQFF
size: .
V: TRBV10-2
J: TRBJ2-1
D: TRBD2

DNA: TGTGCCAGCAGTGAAACTTATACAGGGGAAGAGACCCAGTACTTC
CDR3: CASSETYTGEETQYF
size: once
V: TRBV25-1
J: TRBJ2-5
D: TRBD1

DNA: TGTGCCAGCAGTTTAAAGGGGGTCGGCCAGCCCCAGCATTTT
CDR3: CASSLKGVGQPQHF
size: .
V: TRBV27
J: TRBJ1-5
D: .

DNA: TGTGCCAGCAGCCGCGTTGCCTATAATTCACCCCTCCACTTT
CDR3: CASSRVAYNSPLHF
size: .
V: TRBV14
J: TRBJ1-6
D: .

DNA: TGTGCCAGTAGTATAGGGGGCTACGGGCAGTTCTTC
CDR3: CASSIGGYGQFF
size: once
V: TRBV19
J: TRBJ2-1
D: .